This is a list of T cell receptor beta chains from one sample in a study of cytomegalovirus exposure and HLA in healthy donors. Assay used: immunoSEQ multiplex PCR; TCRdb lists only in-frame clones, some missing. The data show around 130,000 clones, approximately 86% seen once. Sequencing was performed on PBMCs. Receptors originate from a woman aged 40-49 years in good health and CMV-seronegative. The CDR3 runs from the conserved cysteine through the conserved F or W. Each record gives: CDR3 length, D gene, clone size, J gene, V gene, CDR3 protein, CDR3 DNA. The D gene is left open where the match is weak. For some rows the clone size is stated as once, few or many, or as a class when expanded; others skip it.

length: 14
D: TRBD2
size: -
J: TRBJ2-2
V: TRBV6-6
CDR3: CASHPGTKGGELFF
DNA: TGTGCCAGTCATCCCGGGACTAAGGGAGGGGAGCTGTTTTTT

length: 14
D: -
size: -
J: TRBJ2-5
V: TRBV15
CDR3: CATSRDRTKQTQYF
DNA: TGTGCCACCAGCAGAGATCGAACCAAGCAGACCCAGTACTTC

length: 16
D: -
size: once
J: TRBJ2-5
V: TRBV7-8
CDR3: CASSLARLAKVETQYF
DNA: TGTGCCAGCAGCTTAGCGAGGCTAGCGAAGGTAGAGACCCAGTACTTC

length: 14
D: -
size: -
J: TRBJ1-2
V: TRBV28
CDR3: CASSPDRRGYGYTF
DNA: TGTGCCAGCAGCCCAGATCGACGCGGCTATGGCTACACCTTC

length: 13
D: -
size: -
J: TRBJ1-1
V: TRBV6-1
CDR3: CASNREIDTEAFF
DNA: TGTGCCAGCAACCGGGAAATCGACACTGAAGCTTTCTTT

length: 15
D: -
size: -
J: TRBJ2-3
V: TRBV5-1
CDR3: CASSLGGLLGNTQYF
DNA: TGCGCCAGCAGCTTGGGGGGCCTTTTGGGGAATACGCAGTATTTT

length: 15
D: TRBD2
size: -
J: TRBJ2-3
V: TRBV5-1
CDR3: CASGGLAGETDTQYF
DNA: TGCGCCAGCGGGGGACTAGCGGGAGAAACAGATACGCAGTATTTT

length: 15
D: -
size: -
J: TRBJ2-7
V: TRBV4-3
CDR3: CASSQDDHRLGEQYF
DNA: TGCGCCAGCAGCCAAGATGATCACAGGCTGGGGGAGCAGTACTTC

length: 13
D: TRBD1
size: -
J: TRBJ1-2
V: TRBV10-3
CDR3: CAISEGQDYGYTF
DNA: TGTGCCATCAGTGAGGGACAGGACTATGGCTACACCTTC

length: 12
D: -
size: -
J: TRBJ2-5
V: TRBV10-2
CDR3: CASSESRETQYF
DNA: TGCGCCAGCAGTGAGTCGAGGGAGACCCAGTACTTC

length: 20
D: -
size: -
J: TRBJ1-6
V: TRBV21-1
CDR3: CASSKGSGTGSSSHNSPLHF
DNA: TGTGCCAGCAGCAAAGGCTCTGGGACAGGGAGCTCCTCGCATAATTCACCCCTCCACTTT

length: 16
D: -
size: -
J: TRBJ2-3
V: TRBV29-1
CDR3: CSVFPLSGLSTDTQYF
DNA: TGCAGCGTTTTCCCTCTCTCGGGTCTTTCCACAGATACGCAGTATTTT

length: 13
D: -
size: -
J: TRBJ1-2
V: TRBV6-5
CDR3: CASTAGSNYGYTF
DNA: TGTGCCAGCACTGCGGGATCTAACTATGGCTACACCTTC